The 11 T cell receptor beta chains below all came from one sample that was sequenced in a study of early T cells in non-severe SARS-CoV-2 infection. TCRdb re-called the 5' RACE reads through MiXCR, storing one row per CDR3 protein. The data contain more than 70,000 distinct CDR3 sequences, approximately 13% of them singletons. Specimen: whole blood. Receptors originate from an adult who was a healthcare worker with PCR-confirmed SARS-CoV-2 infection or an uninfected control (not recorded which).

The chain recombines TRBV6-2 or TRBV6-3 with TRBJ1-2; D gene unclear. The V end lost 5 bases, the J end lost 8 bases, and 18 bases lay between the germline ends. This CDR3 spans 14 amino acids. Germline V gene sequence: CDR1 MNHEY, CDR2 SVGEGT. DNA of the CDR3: TGTGCCAGCAGTCAGAGACCGATCTTAGACGGCTACACCTTC. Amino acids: CASSQRPILDGYTF.

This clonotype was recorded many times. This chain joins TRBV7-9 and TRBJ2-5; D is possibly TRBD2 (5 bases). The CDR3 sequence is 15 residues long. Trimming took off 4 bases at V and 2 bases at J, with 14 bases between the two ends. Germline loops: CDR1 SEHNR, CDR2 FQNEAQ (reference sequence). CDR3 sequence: CASSSPRGKQETQYF. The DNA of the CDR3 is TGTGCCAGCAGCTCCCCCCGGGGAAAACAAGAGACCCAGTACTTC.

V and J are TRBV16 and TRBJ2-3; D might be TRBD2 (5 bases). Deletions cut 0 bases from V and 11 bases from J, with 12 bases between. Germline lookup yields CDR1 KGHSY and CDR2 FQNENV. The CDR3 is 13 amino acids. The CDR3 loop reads CASSQSSGKRQYF. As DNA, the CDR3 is TGTGCCAGCAGCCAATCTTCGGGGAAAAGGCAGTATTTT.

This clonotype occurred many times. Written as DNA, the CDR3 is TGTGCCAGCAGCCGAGACAGAAGGAACACTGAAGCTTTCTTT. Protein product: CASSRDRRNTEAFF. The rearrangement joins TRBV7-2 to TRBJ1-1, with TRBD1 as a possible D gene (5 bases). CDR1 is SGHTA, CDR2 FQGNSA, per germline. There are 14 residues in the CDR3. V gave up 5 bases and J gave up 1 base, with 11 bases separating them.

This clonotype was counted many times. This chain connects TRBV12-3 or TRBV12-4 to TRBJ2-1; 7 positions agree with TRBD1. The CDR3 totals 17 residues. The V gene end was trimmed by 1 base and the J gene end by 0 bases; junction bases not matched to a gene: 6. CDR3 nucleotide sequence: TGTGCCAGCAGTTTAGGGGGACAGACTCTCTCCTACAATGAGCAGTTCTTC. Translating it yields CASSLGGQTLSYNEQFF.

The CDR3 protein is CSAREGGRQETQYF. CDR3 bases: TGCAGTGCTAGAGAAGGGGGGAGGCAAGAGACCCAGTACTTC. V and J are TRBV20-1 and TRBJ2-5, with D perhaps given as TRBD1 or TRBD2 (6 bases each). Germline V CDR1 and CDR2: DFQATT, SNEGSKA (reference sequence). With 0 bases removed from V and 2 bases from J, the gap between germline ends came to 10 bases. This CDR3 is 14 amino acids long.

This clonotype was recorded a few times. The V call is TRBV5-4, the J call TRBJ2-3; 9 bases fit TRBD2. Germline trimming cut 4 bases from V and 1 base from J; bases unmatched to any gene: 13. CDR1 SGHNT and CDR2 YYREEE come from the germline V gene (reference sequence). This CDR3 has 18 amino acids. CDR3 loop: CASSPILAGGVGTDTQYF. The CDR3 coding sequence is TGTGCCAGCAGCCCTATACTAGCGGGTGGGGTGGGCACAGATACGCAGTATTTT.

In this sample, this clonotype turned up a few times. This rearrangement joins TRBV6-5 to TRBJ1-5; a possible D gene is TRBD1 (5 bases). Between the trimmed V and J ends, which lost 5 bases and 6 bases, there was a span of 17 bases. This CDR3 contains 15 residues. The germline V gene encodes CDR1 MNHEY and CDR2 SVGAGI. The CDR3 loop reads CASSQQGGAIQPQHF. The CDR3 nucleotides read TGTGCCAGCAGTCAGCAGGGAGGAGCAATTCAGCCCCAGCATTTT.

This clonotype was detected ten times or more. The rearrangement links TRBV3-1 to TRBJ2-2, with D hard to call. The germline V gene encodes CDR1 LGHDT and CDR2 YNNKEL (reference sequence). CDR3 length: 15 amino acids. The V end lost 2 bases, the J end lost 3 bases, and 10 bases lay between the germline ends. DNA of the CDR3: TGTGCCAGCAGCCAATTCTGGACGGACACCGGGGAGCTGTTTTTT. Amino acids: CASSQFWTDTGELFF.

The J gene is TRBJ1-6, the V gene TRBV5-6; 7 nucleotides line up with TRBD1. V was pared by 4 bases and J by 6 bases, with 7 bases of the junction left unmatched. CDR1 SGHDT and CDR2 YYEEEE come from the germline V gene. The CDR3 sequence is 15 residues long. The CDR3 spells CASSRPGTANSPLHF. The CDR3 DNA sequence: TGTGCCAGCAGCCGACCAGGGACAGCTAATTCACCCCTCCACTTT.

CDR3 sequence reads: CASNPGGDSYGYTF. The CDR3 bases are TGTGCCAGCAATCCCGGGGGGGACAGCTATGGCTACACCTTC. The chain couples TRBV6-5 to TRBJ1-2; 7 nucleotides line up with TRBD1. V gave up 7 bases and J gave up 4 bases; unmatched junction bases: 9. Germline V gene sequence: CDR1 MNHEY, CDR2 SVGAGI. The CDR3 is made up of 14 amino acids.